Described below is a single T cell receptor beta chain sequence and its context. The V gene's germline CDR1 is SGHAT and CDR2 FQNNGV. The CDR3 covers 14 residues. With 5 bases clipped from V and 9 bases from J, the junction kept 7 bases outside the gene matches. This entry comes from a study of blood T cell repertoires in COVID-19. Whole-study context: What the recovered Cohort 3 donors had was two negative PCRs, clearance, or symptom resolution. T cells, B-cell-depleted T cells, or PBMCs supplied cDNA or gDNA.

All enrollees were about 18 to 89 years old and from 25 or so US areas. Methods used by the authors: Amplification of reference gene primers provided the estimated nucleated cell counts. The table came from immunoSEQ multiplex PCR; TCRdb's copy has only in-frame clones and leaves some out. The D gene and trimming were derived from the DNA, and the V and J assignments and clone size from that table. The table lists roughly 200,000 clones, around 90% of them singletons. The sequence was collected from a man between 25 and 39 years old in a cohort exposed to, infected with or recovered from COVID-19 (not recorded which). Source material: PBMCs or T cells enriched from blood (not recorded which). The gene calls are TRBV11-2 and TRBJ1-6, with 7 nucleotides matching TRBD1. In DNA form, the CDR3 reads TGTGCCAGCAGCCCCCTAGGGGGCGGTTCACCCCTCCACTTT. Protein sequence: CASSPLGGGSPLHF.